This paragraph reports one TCR beta chain. The antigen is not known. These data belong to a study of early T cells in non-severe SARS-CoV-2 infection. Study in general: It was bulk RNA from unsorted whole blood that was sequenced, and the chains were unpaired.

Germline assignment: CDR1 MDHEN and CDR2 SYDVKM. V was pared by 6 bases and J by 2 bases, with 8 bases between. This CDR3 is built from 12 residues. The library protocol tagged individual cDNA molecules with unique molecular identifiers. TCRdb re-derived calls from the 5' RACE reads in MiXCR, one entry per CDR3 protein. Here the sample spans over 95,000 distinct CDR3 sequences, roughly 15% being singletons. Study-level findings and limits: A preference for anti-spike CD8 responses marked VDJdb matching, which missed private and CD4 specificities.

The material sequenced was whole blood. The sequence was collected from an adult who was a healthcare worker with PCR-confirmed SARS-CoV-2 infection or an uninfected control (not recorded which). The chain uses TRBV28 and TRBJ2-7; D is ambiguous. The CDR3 loop is CASSLEAYEQYF. DNA of the CDR3: TGTGCCAGCAGCTTAGAGGCCTACGAGCAGTACTTC.